This TCR beta chain was profiled in a study of blood T cells in healthy people across ages. Study at large: Template switching retrieved approximately one barcoded beta molecule for each two T cells.

A sample-barcoded 5' primer and a J-beta primer mix were used in a second PCR of roughly 6 to 11 cycles. MiXCR, run by TCRdb on the 5' RACE reads, gives a single entry per CDR3 protein. The sample includes 800,000 or so distinct CDR3 sequences, approximately 25% of them seen just once. This clonotype has just a few counts. This CDR3 has 17 residues. V shed 4 bases and J 4 bases; nucleotides not matched to a gene: 13. Germline CDR1 SGHTA, CDR2 FQGNSA. At least 5.5 micrograms of total RNA were extracted per sample. The data were also submitted as part of a second study, on T cells of mothers and their children. That study reports: The donors comprised a handful of children and their three healthy Caucasian mothers. For related and unrelated pairs alike, thymic selection shapes TCR recombination output similarly.

This TCR derives from a boy between 10 and 17 years old in good health. The source material was blood. The chain links TRBV7-2 to TRBJ2-5; 9 nucleotides line up with TRBD2. In DNA form, the CDR3 reads TGTGCCAGCAGCTCCCCCATGGGGCGGGGGGGCCGAGAGACCCAGTACTTC. Translating gives CASSSPMGRGGRETQYF.